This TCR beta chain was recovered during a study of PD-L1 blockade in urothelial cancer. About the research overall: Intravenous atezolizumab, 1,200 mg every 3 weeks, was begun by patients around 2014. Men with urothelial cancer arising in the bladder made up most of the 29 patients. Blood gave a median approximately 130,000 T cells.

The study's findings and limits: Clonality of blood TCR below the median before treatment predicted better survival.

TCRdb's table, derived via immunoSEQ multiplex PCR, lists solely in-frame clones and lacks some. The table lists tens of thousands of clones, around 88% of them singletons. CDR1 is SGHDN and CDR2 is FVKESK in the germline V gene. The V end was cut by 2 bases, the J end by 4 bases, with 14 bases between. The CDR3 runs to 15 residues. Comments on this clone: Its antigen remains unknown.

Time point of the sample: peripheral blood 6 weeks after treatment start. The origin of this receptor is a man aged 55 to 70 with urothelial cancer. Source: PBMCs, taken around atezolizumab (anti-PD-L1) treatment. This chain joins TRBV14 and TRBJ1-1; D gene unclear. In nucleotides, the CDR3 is TGTGCCAGCAGCCAACTGACGGGGTCTGGCACTGAAGCTTTCTTT. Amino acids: CASSQLTGSGTEAFF.